This TCR beta chain stems from a study of radiotherapy plus CTLA-4 blockade in lung cancer. Per the germline V gene, CDR1 is SGHNT and CDR2 is YYREEE (reference sequence). V lost 3 bases and J lost 1; bases outside the gene matches: 5. The CDR3 sequence is 15 residues long. TCRdb keeps only in-frame clones here, not all; method: immunoSEQ multiplex PCR. Here the sample spans around 82,000 clones, around 87% being singletons. The chain combines TRBV5-4 with TRBJ1-1; 8 bases are shared with TRBD1. The source was peripheral blood, collected from a patient treated with radiotherapy plus ipilimumab. This receptor was identified in a human donor with non-small cell lung cancer that progressed on radiotherapy plus ipilimumab. As DNA, the CDR3 is TGTGCCAGCAGCTCATACAGGGGGGCGAACACTGAAGCTTTCTTT. Translated: CASSSYRGANTEAFF.